These 14 T cell receptor beta chains share one sample of origin, sequenced in a study of blood T cell repertoires in COVID-19. Produced via immunoSEQ multiplex PCR; TCRdb's table is partial and in-frame only. The sample shows around 100,000 clones, roughly 80% of them seen only once. The source material was peripheral blood. These receptors originate from a man between 65 and 85 years old with active or convalescent COVID-19.

V is TRBV5-1 and J is TRBJ2-2, with 9 bases that match TRBD1. Unmatched junction bases numbered 9, after V lost 4 bases and J lost 5 bases. The CDR3 contains 16 residues. The germline V gene has CDR1 SGHRS and CDR2 YFSETQ. The CDR3 nucleotides are TGCGCCAGCAGCACTGGGACAGGGAGGAAAACCGGGGAGCTGTTTTTT. It translates to CASSTGTGRKTGELFF. Looking up the rest from reference TRBV5-1 and TRBJ2-2 gives the full variable domain: KAGVTQTPRYLIKTRGQQVTLSCSPISGHRSVSWYQQTPGQGLQFLFEYFSETQRNKGNFPGRFSGRQFSNSRSEMNVSTLELGDSALYLCASSTGTGRKTGELFFGEGSRLTVL.

CDR3 in amino acids: CASSPGHSSTGELFF. CDR3 nucleotide sequence: TGTGCCAGCAGCCCTGGACACTCATCGACCGGGGAGCTGTTTTTT. V usage is TRBV9 and J usage is TRBJ2-2; D perhaps matches TRBD1 (5 bases). Germline V lookup: CDR1 SGDLS, CDR2 YYNGEE. The CDR3 spans 15 residues. V was clipped by 4 bases and J by 5 bases, with 15 bases between them.

This chain links TRBV10-3 with TRBJ1-1, with no clear D. The CDR3 is 13 residues long. Germline V gene lookup returns CDR1 ENHRY and CDR2 SYGVKD. V lost 4 bases and J 0 bases, leaving 6 bases between the germline ends. The CDR3 coding sequence is TGTGCCATCAGTGGAACAGTGAACACTGAAGCTTTCTTT. Protein sequence: CAISGTVNTEAFF.

The rearrangement joins TRBV24-1 to TRBJ2-1; D call uncertain. V shed 0 bases and J shed 3 bases, with 5 bases lying between them. Per germline, CDR1 KGHDR and CDR2 SFDVKD. The CDR3 contains 14 residues. CDR3 nucleotides: TGTGCCACCAGTGATTTGTACGGCTACAATGAGCAGTTCTTC. Translation: CATSDLYGYNEQFF.

This clone came up a few times. V usage is TRBV5-1 and J usage is TRBJ1-1, with a possible D match to TRBD1 (5 bases). CDR1 is SGHRS and CDR2 is YFSETQ in the germline V gene. The V end was cut by 4 bases, the J end by 1 base, with 8 bases between. CDR3 length: 13 amino acids. The CDR3 nucleotides read TGCGCCAGCAGCCACGGGGGGAACACTGAAGCTTTCTTT. This translates into CASSHGGNTEAFF. Full variable domain (remainder filled in from reference TRBV5-1 and TRBJ1-1): KAGVTQTPRYLIKTRGQQVTLSCSPISGHRSVSWYQQTPGQGLQFLFEYFSETQRNKGNFPGRFSGRQFSNSRSEMNVSTLELGDSALYLCASSHGGNTEAFFGQGTRLTVV.

The sample holds a few counts of this clone. J is TRBJ2-5 and V is TRBV11-1; TRBD2 might be the D (5 bases). The V gene's germline CDR1 is SGHAT and CDR2 FQDESV (reference sequence). The V gene lost 0 bases and the J gene lost 5 bases, with 13 bases spanning the gap. The CDR3 has 15 amino acids. Here the CDR3 reads CASSLAASRWETQYF. The CDR3 DNA sequence: TGTGCCAGCAGCTTAGCGGCTAGCAGGTGGGAGACCCAGTACTTC.

The chain is built from TRBV19 and TRBJ2-2, with TRBD1 matching over 7 bases. The CDR3 spans 14 residues. The V segment lost 8 bases and the J segment 5 bases; nucleotides outside the gene matches: 8. Germline CDR1 and CDR2: LNHDA and SQIVND (reference sequence). In DNA, the CDR3 is TGTGCCAGTTCCGGGACAGCCACTACCGGGGAGCTGTTTTTT. Translated: CASSGTATTGELFF.

The V and J genes are TRBV5-6 and TRBJ2-5, with a possible D match to TRBD2 (6 bases). The CDR3 is 15 amino acids. The germline gives CDR1 SGHDT, CDR2 YYEEEE. With 5 bases removed from V and 5 bases from J, the gap between germline ends came to 19 bases. The CDR3 region has the DNA TGTGCCAGCAGGGGTATAGCGGCCCTGGGGGAGACCCAGTACTTC. This translates into CASRGIAALGETQYF.

This clone was picked up a small number of times. The chain couples TRBV24-1 to TRBJ1-4; a possible D gene is TRBD1 (5 bases). CDR3 length: 15 amino acids. Germline assignment: CDR1 KGHDR and CDR2 SFDVKD. With 3 bases removed from V and 5 bases from J, the gap between germline ends came to 12 bases. The CDR3 DNA reads TGTGCCACCAGTGATGGGGGACGGGGGAATGAAAAACTGTTTTTT. Translation: CATSDGGRGNEKLFF.

The V gene is TRBV10-3, the J gene TRBJ1-1, with 7 bases lining up with TRBD1. J gave up 0 bases and V 3 bases, and 7 bases lay outside the gene matches. This CDR3 is 16 amino acids long. Germline V gene sequence: CDR1 ENHRY, CDR2 SYGVKD. The CDR3 reads CAISDHNRGMNTEAFF. CDR3 nucleotides: TGTGCCATCAGTGACCACAACAGGGGTATGAACACTGAAGCTTTCTTT.

The chain carries TRBV10-1 and TRBJ1-2; D is ambiguous. Between the trimmed V and J ends, which lost 4 bases and 4 bases, there was a span of 10 bases. Per germline, CDR1 WNHNN and CDR2 SYGVQD (reference sequence). This CDR3 contains 13 residues. The CDR3 reads CASSVGVGYGYTF. The DNA for the CDR3 is TGCGCCAGCAGTGTAGGAGTTGGCTATGGCTACACCTTC.

This clone was picked up one time. The rearrangement joins TRBV5-5 to TRBJ2-5; D is ambiguous. Trimming stripped 4 bases from V and 3 bases from J, with 7 bases between. The CDR3 spans 12 residues. Germline assignment: CDR1 SGHKS and CDR2 YYEKEE (reference sequence). The CDR3 loop reads CASSIHEETQYF. The CDR3 nucleotides are TGTGCCAGCAGCATACACGAAGAGACCCAGTACTTC.

The genes are TRBV27 and TRBJ2-1; 7 nucleotides align to TRBD1. Germline CDR1 and CDR2: MNHEY and SMNVEV (reference sequence). With 6 bases clipped from V and 7 bases from J, the junction kept 6 bases outside the gene matches. The CDR3 is made up of 13 amino acids. As DNA, the CDR3 is TGTGCCAGCAGACGGGACAGCTCTAATGAGCAGTTCTTC. Translation gives CASRRDSSNEQFF.

The V and J genes are TRBV7-8 and TRBJ2-7, with D maybe TRBD2 (8 bases). The germline V gene has CDR1 SGHVS and CDR2 FQNEAQ. The germline V and J ends were trimmed by 3 bases and 3 bases, with 12 bases remaining between them. CDR3 length equals 14 residues. DNA for the CDR3: TGTGCCAGCAGCTTGACAGGGACTAGCTACGAGCAGTACTTC. Protein product: CASSLTGTSYEQYF.